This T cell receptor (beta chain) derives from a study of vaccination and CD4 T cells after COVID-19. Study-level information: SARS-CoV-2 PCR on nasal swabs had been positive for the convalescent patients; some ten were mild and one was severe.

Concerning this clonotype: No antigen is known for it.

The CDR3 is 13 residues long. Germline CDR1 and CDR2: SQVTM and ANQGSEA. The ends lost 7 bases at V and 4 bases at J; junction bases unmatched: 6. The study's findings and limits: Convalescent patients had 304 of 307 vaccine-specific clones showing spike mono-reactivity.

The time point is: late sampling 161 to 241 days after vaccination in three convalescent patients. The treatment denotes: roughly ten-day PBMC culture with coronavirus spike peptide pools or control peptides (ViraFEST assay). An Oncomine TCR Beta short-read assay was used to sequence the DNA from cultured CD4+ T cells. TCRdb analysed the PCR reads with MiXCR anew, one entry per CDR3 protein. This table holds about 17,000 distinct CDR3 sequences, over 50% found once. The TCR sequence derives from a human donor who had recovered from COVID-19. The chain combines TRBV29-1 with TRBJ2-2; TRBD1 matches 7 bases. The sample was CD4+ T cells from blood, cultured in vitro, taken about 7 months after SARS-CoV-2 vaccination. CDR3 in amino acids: CSAQGWGTGELFF. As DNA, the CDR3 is TGCAGCGCACAGGGGTGGGGCACCGGGGAGCTGTTTTTT.